The sequence of this T cell receptor beta chain was determined in a study of T cells of healthy individuals. TCRdb fed the 5' RACE reads into MiXCR, producing one record per CDR3 protein. This sample has about 100,000 distinct CDR3 sequences, with around 17% found just once. In its sample, this clonotype was seen once. This clonotype was sampled from a human donor in good health.

CDR3 amino acids: CASSPRDSSETQYF. DNA of the CDR3: TGCGCCAGCAGCCCGAGGGACAGTTCGGAGACCCAGTACTTC. The chain has TRBV5-1 and TRBJ2-5, with 7 bases matching TRBD1. With V trimmed by 4 bases and J by 5 bases, 8 bases remained unmatched. CDR3 size: 14 residues. Per germline, CDR1 SGHRS and CDR2 YFSETQ.